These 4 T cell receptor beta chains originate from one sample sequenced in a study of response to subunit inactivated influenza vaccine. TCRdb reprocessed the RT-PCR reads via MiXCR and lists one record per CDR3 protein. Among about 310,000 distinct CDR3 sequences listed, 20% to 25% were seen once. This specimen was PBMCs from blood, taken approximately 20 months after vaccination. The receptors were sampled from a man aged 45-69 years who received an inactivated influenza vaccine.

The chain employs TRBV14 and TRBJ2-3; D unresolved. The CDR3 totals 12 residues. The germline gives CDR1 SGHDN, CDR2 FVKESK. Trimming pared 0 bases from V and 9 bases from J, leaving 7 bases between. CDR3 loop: CASSQDTVTQYF. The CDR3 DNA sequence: TGTGCCAGCAGCCAAGACACGGTAACGCAGTATTTT.

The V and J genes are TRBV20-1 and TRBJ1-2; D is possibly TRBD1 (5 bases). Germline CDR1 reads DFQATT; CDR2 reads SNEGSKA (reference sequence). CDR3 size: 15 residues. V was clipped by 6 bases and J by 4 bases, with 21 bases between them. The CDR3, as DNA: TGCAGTGCAGCTCAGAGGGGAGGCCTAGGCTATGGCTACACCTTC. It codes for CSAAQRGGLGYGYTF.

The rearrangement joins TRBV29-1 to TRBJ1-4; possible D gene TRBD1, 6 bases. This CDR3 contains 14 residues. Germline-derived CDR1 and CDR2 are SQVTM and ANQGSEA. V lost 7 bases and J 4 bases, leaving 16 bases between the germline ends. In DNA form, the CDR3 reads TGCAGCGCCATGGGGGACACCTTTAATGAAAAACTGTTTTTT. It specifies CSAMGDTFNEKLFF.

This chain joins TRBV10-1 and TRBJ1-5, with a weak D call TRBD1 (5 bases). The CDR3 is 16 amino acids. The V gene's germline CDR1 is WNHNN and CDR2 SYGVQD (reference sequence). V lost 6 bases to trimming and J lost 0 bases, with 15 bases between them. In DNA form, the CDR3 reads TGCGCCAGCAGATTTAGGGGCGATTTTAGCAATCAGCCCCAGCATTTT. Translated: CASRFRGDFSNQPQHF.